Listed here are 8 T cell receptor beta chains from one sample, sequenced in a study of blood T cells in healthy people across ages. Combining a sample-barcoded 5' primer with a J-beta primer mix, a second PCR ran for roughly 6 to 11 cycles. MiXCR, run by TCRdb on the 5' RACE reads, gives a single entry per CDR3 protein. This table has fewer than 800,000 distinct CDR3 sequences, roughly 50% appearing once. The sample taken for sequencing was blood. These receptors came from a woman aged 55-75 years in good health.

This clonotype was found a few times. The J gene is TRBJ2-7, the V gene TRBV28, with 7 bases identical to TRBD2. V lost 10 bases and J lost 2; bases outside the gene matches: 8. Per the germline V gene, CDR1 is MDHEN and CDR2 is SYDVKM. The CDR3 spans 13 residues. The CDR3 region has the DNA TGTGCCACCGGGGAGGGAGATCCCTACGAGCAGTACTTC. It specifies CATGEGDPYEQYF.

This clonotype was recorded a few times. The chain recombines TRBV5-1 with TRBJ1-2, with D maybe TRBD1 (5 bases). Germline CDR1 and CDR2: SGHRS and YFSETQ. Deletions cut 4 bases from V and 4 bases from J, with 14 bases between. This CDR3 contains 14 residues. The CDR3 loop reads CASSRTGTGYGYTF. DNA of the CDR3: TGCGCCAGCAGCCGAACCGGGACCGGCTATGGCTACACCTTC.

This clonotype was found a few times. The V and J genes are TRBV20-1 and TRBJ2-1; D is unclear. Germline CDR1 and CDR2: DFQATT and SNEGSKA (reference sequence). V gave up 3 bases and J gave up 8 bases, with 17 bases separating them. This CDR3 region has 14 residues. CDR3 sequence reads: CSASFVGRNHEQFF. CDR3 bases: TGCAGTGCTAGCTTCGTAGGCCGAAACCATGAGCAGTTCTTC.

The rearrangement links TRBV6-1 to TRBJ2-5; D perhaps matches TRBD2 (5 bases). The CDR3 extends over 15 amino acids. Trimming shortened V by 9 bases and J by 5 bases, and 22 bases separated the two germline ends. Germline V gene data show CDR1 as MNHNS and CDR2 as SASEGT. In nucleotides, the CDR3 is TGTGCCAGTGGGTCGGTTGCGGCTAGCAGGGAGACCCAGTACTTC. Encoded protein: CASGSVAASRETQYF.

The V and J genes are TRBV12-3 or TRBV12-4 and TRBJ2-7, with a possible D match to TRBD2 (6 bases). The CDR3 has 16 amino acids. V gave up 1 base and J gave up 2 bases, with 15 bases separating them. The CDR3 DNA reads TGTGCCAGCAGTTTAGACCTAGCGATCGGAACCTACGAGCAGTACTTC. This gives the protein CASSLDLAIGTYEQYF.

The sample holds many counts of this clonotype. The rearrangement links TRBV4-3 to TRBJ1-6; D is unclear. Trimming took 0 bases from V and 9 from J, leaving 9 bases between them. The CDR3 covers 14 residues. CDR1 and CDR2 (germline): LGHNA, YSLEER. This CDR3 reads CASSQDSQLSPLHF. Written as DNA, the CDR3 is TGCGCCAGCAGCCAAGATTCGCAGCTTTCACCCCTCCACTTT.

DNA of the CDR3: TGCGCCAGCAGCTTGGCCCTCGCGGGAGGCACTGAAGCTTTCTTT. This codes for CASSLALAGGTEAFF. The V call is TRBV5-1, the J call TRBJ1-1, with no clear D. CDR1 is SGHRS and CDR2 is YFSETQ in the germline V gene. CDR3 length: 15 residues. V was clipped by 0 bases and J by 4 bases, with 13 bases between them.

In nucleotides, the CDR3 is TGTGCCAGCAGCTCGCGGGACAGGGGGCGGGAGACCCAGTACTTC. Translated: CASSSRDRGRETQYF. This chain connects TRBV7-2 to TRBJ2-7; 12 bases map to TRBD1. The J call is uncertain, as TRBJ2-5 better fits the DNA end. Germline V gene lookup returns CDR1 SGHTA and CDR2 FQGNSA. The CDR3 covers 15 residues.